This TCR beta chain derives from a study of CXCR3-negative and CXCR3-positive naive CD8 T cells. Study results and caveats: Naive subsets were similarly diverse, while memory CD8+ repertoires were much less diverse. Surface CD5 was comparable between naive subsets; TCR strength was inferred from TRB CDR3 properties. Comparison of naive cells showed more hydrophobic TRB CDR3s in CXCR3-positive than in CXCR3-negative naive cells.

With regard to this clonotype: What it binds is unknown.

Germline V gene lookup returns CDR1 MDHEN and CDR2 SYDVKM. CDR3 size: 15 residues. Libraries of TRB cDNA were made by 5' RACE and carried UMIs. TCRdb re-called the 5' RACE reads; every CDR3 protein appears as one record, without DNA. Recorded for this sample: approximately 100,000 distinct CDR3 sequences. Naive CD8+ T cells were CD45RO-CCR7+CD27+CD95-. The chain combines TRBV28 with TRBJ1-1; the D call from TCRdb, TRBD1, cannot be confirmed without DNA. The specimen was naive CXCR3+ CD8+ T cells from blood. Subset in this sample: CD45RO-CCR7+CD27+CD95- naive CD8+ T cells expressing CXCR3 (TNR3+). This clonotype was obtained from a human donor in good health. Some clones in this sample may be carry-over from other donors' samples. This chain's CDR3 is CASSTTRGLDTEAFF.